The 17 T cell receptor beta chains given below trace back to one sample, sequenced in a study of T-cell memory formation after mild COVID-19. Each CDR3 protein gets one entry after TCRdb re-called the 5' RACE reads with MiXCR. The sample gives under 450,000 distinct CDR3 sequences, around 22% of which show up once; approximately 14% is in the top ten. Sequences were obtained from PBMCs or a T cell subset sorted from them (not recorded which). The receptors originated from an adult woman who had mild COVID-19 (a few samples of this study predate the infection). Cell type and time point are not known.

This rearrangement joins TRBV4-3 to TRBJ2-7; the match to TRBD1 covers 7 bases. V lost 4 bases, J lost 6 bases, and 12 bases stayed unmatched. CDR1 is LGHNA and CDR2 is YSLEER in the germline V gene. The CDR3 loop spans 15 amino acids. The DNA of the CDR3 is TGCGCCAGCAGCCGAGCTGGGGACAGATTCACCGAGCAGTACTTC. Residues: CASSRAGDRFTEQYF.

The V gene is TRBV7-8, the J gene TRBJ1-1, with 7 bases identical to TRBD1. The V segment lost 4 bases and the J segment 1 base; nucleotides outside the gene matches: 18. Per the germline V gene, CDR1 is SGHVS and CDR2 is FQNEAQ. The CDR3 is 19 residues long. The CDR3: CASSSLNNYMTGPNTEAFF. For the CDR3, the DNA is TGTGCCAGCAGCTCCCTAAACAATTATATGACAGGGCCGAACACTGAAGCTTTCTTT.

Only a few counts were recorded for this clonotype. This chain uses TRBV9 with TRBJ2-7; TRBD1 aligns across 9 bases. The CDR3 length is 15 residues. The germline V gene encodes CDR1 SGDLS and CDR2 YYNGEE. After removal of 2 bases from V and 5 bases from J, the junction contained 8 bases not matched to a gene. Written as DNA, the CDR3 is TGTGCCAGCAGCGTCCCGGGACAGGGATTTGACGAGCAGTACTTC. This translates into CASSVPGQGFDEQYF.

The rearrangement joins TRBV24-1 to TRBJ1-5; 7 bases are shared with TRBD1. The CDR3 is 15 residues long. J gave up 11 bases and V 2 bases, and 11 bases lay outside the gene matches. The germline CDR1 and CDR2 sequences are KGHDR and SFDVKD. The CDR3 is CATSDSGQPLRAQHF. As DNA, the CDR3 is TGTGCCACCAGTGATTCGGGACAGCCCCTACGGGCCCAGCATTTT.

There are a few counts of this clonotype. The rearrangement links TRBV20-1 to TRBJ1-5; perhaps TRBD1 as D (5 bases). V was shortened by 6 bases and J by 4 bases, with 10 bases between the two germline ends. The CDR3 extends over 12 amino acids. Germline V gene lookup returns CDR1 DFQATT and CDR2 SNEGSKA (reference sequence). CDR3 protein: CSAPGGNQPQHF. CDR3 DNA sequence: TGCAGTGCCCCCGGGGGAAATCAGCCCCAGCATTTT.

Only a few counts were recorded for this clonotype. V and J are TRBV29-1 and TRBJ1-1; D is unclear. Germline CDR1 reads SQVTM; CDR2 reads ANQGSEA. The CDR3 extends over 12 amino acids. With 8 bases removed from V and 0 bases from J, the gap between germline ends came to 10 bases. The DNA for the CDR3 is TGCAGCATCCTCCCGATGAACACTGAAGCTTTCTTT. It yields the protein CSILPMNTEAFF.

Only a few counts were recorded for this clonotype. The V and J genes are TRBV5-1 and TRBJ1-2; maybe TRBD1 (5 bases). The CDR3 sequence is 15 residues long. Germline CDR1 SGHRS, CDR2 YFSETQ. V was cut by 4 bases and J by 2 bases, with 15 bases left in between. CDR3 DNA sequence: TGCGCCAGCAGCCCCGGTGGGGGGATGAACTATGGCTACACCTTC. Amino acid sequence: CASSPGGGMNYGYTF.

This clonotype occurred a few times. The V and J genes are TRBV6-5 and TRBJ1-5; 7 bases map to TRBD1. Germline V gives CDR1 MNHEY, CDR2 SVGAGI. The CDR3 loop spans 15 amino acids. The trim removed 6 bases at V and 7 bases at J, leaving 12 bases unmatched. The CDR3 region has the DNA TGTGCCAGCAGCCGGGCCGGGACAGAGGGACAGCCCCAGCATTTT. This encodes CASSRAGTEGQPQHF.

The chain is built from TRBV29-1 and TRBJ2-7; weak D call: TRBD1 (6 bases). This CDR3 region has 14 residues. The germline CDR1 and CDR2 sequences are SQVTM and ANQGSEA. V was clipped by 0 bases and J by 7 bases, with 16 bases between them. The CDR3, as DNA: TGCAGCGTTGAAGACCGGACAGCCTCCTGGGAGCAGTACTTC. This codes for CSVEDRTASWEQYF.

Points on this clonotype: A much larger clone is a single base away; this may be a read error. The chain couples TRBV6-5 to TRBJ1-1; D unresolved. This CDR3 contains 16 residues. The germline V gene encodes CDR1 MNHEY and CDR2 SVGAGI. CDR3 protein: CARSYSGYGVNTEAFF. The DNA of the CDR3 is TGTGCCAGAAGTTACTCGGGGTACGGAGTGAACACTGAAGCTTTCTTT.

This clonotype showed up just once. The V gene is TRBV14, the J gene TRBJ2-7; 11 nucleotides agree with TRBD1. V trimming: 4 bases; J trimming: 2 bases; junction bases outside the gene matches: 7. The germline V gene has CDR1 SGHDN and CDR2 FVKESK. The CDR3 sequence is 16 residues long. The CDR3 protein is CASSPLGGQGAYEQYF. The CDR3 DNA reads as TGTGCCAGCAGCCCCCTCGGGGGACAGGGGGCCTACGAGCAGTACTTC.

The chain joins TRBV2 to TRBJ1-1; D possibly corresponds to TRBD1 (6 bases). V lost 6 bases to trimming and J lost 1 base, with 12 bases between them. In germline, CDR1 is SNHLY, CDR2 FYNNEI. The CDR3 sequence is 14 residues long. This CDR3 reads CASRKRGENTEAFF. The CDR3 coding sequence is TGTGCCAGCAGAAAAAGGGGGGAGAACACTGAAGCTTTCTTT.

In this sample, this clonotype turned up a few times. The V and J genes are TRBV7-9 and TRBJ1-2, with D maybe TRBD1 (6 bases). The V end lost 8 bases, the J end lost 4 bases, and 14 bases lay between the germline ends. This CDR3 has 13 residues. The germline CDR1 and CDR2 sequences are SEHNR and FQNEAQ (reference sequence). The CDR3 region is CASGGPPSYGYTF. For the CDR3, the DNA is TGTGCCAGCGGGGGGCCCCCGTCCTATGGCTACACCTTC.

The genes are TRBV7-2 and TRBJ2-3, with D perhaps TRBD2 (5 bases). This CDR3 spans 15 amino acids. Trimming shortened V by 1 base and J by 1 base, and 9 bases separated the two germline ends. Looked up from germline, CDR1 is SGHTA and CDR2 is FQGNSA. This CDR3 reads CASSLDYGGTDTQYF. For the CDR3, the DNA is TGTGCCAGCAGCTTAGACTACGGGGGCACAGATACGCAGTATTTT.

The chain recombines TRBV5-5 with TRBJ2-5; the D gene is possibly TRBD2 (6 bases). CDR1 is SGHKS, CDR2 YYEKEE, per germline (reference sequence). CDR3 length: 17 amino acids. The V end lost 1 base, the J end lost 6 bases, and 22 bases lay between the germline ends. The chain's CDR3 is CASSLHPPGSPLKTQYF. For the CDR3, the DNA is TGTGCCAGCAGCTTGCATCCCCCCGGGAGCCCCCTTAAGACCCAGTACTTC.

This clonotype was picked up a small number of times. The CDR3 spells CSVGVAGVSTDTQYF. The DNA of the CDR3 is TGCAGCGTTGGCGTAGCGGGGGTTAGCACAGATACGCAGTATTTT. This rearrangement joins TRBV29-1 to TRBJ2-3, with 9 bases lining up with TRBD2. Trimming removed 4 bases from V and 0 bases from J; junction bases left unmatched: 5. This CDR3 has 15 residues. The germline gives CDR1 SQVTM, CDR2 ANQGSEA.

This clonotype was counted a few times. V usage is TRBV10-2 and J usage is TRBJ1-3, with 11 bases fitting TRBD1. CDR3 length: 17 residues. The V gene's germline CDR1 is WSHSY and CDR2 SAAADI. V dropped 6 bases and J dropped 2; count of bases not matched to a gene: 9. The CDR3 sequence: CASRVTGTGGAGNTIYF. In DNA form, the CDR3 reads TGCGCCAGCAGGGTTACCGGGACAGGGGGAGCTGGAAACACCATATATTTT.